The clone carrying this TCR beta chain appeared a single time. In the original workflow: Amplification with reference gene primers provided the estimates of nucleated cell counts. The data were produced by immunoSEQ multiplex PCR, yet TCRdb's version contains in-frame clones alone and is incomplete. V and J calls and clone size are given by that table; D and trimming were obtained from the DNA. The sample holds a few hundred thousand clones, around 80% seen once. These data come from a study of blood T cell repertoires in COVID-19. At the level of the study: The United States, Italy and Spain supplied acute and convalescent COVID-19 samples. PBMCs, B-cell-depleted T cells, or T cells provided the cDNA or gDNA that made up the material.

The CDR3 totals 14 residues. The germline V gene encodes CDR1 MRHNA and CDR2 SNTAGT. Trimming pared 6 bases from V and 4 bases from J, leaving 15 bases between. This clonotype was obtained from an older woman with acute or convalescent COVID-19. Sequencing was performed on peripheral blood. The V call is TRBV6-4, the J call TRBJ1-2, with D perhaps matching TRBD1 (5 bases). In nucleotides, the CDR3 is TGTGCCAGCAGCGAGACAGTTTTCTCCTATGGCTACACCTTC. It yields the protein CASSETVFSYGYTF.